The 8 T cell receptor beta chains below come from one sample, sequenced in a study of identical twins. TCRdb re-derived calls from the 5' RACE reads in MiXCR, one entry per CDR3 protein. The profile shows about 720,000 distinct CDR3 sequences, 8% to 9% of them singletons. The same data also went into a second study, on yellow fever vaccine responses in identical twins.

The material sequenced was PBMCs. The source is a woman between 18 and 29 years old in good health.

This rearrangement joins TRBV12-3 or TRBV12-4 to TRBJ2-3; D is possibly TRBD2 (6 bases). The CDR3 spans 14 residues. Trimming pared 11 bases from V and 14 bases from J, leaving 29 bases between. The CDR3 is CADSQVSGGQNRYF. CDR3 nucleotides: TGTGCCGATTCTCAGGTTAGCGGCGGCCAAAACCGGTATTTT.

This clonotype was picked up many times. The chain combines TRBV24-1 with TRBJ2-1, with D hard to call. CDR1 is KGHDR, CDR2 SFDVKD, per germline. V lost 3 bases to trimming and J lost 8 bases, with 13 bases between them. The CDR3 extends over 14 amino acids. The DNA of the CDR3 is TGTGCCACCAGTGATGTTTTGGAGAGTGATGAGCAGTTCTTC. Translated, it gives CATSDVLESDEQFF.

This clonotype came up a few times. V is TRBV20-1 and J is TRBJ2-1; tentative D call: TRBD1 (5 bases). The germline gives CDR1 DFQATT, CDR2 SNEGSKA (reference sequence). The CDR3 spans 12 residues. The V gene lost 3 bases and the J gene lost 5 bases, with 8 bases spanning the gap. CDR3: CSASGRDNEQFF. CDR3 in DNA: TGCAGTGCTAGTGGCAGGGACAATGAGCAGTTCTTC.

This clonotype was detected many times. This chain connects TRBV4-2 to TRBJ1-3, with 7 bases identical to TRBD1. Unmatched junction bases numbered 21, after V lost 3 bases and J lost 7 bases. Looked up from germline, CDR1 is LGHNA and CDR2 is YNFKEQ. The CDR3 runs 19 residues. For the CDR3, the DNA is TGTGCCAGCAGCCACCCCGCCTCGCAAGGGAACAGGGGATCGAACACCATATATTTT. It codes for CASSHPASQGNRGSNTIYF.

This clonotype was detected ten times or more. V is TRBV6-5 and J is TRBJ1-2; tentative D call: TRBD1 (5 bases). V was cut by 0 bases and J by 1 base, with 12 bases left in between. The CDR3 spans 16 residues. Germline assignment: CDR1 MNHEY and CDR2 SVGAGI. Here the CDR3 reads CASSYSPRDVNYGYTF. The CDR3 DNA reads as TGTGCCAGCAGTTACTCTCCCAGGGATGTTAACTATGGCTACACCTTC.

This clonotype was counted ten times or more. The genes are TRBV28 and TRBJ1-2; D remains unclear. From germline, CDR1 is MDHEN and CDR2 SYDVKM. V lost 4 bases and J 4 bases, leaving 16 bases between the germline ends. This CDR3 is 15 amino acids long. The CDR3 coding sequence is TGTGCCAGCAGTTCTATGCCACAATACAGCTATGGCTACACCTTC. This translates into CASSSMPQYSYGYTF.

This chain links TRBV28 with TRBJ2-5, with D tentatively TRBD2 (5 bases). CDR1 and CDR2 (germline): MDHEN, SYDVKM. V was trimmed by 3 bases and J by 5 bases, leaving 10 bases between them. The CDR3 contains 13 residues. The CDR3 region is CASSLSSPETQYF. CDR3 DNA: TGTGCCAGCAGTTTGTCTAGCCCCGAGACCCAGTACTTC.

The chain uses TRBV4-2 and TRBJ1-4; TRBD1 aligns across 8 bases. V shed 2 bases, J shed 3 bases, and the junction held 8 bases outside the gene matches. From germline, CDR1 is LGHNA and CDR2 YNFKEQ. The CDR3 length is 17 residues. CDR3 in amino acids: CASSQTTQGGANEKLFF. CDR3 bases: TGTGCCAGCAGCCAAACAACACAGGGGGGAGCTAATGAAAAACTGTTTTTT.